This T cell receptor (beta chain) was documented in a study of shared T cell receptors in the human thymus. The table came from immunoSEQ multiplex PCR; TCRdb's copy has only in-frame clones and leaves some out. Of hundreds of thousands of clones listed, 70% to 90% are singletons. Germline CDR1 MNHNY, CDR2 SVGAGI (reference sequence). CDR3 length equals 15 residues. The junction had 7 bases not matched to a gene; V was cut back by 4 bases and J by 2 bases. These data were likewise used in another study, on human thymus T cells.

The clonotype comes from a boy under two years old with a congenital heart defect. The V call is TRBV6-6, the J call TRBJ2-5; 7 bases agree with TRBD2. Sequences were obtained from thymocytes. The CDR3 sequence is CASSCAGERQETQYF. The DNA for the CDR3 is TGTGCCAGCAGTTGTGCGGGAGAGCGGCAAGAGACCCAGTACTTC.